These 3 T cell receptor beta chains share one sample of origin, sequenced in a study of T cell responses to AZD1222 COVID-19 vaccine. Sequencing was performed with immunoSEQ multiplex PCR; in TCRdb, only in-frame clones are kept and a portion is missing. Of approximately 170,000 clones in the sample, around 90% are singletons; the top ten hold 1.6%. The sample was peripheral blood, taken on day 0 of AZD1222 vaccination. These receptors were collected from an adult in good health.

The V call is TRBV4-1, the J call TRBJ1-4; D may be TRBD1 (6 bases). The CDR3 contains 16 residues. The V end lost 0 bases, the J end lost 12 bases, and 20 bases lay between the germline ends. Germline assignment: CDR1 MGHRA and CDR2 YSYEKL. This chain's CDR3 is CASSQEGAARMKQLFF. The DNA for the CDR3 is TGCGCCAGCAGCCAAGAGGGGGCAGCGAGAATGAAACAACTGTTTTTT.

A single count supports this clone. CDR3 nucleotide sequence: TGTGCCAGTAGTATAGCATCAGGATCCTCTGGAAACACCATATATTTT. Translation: CASSIASGSSGNTIYF. This chain joins TRBV19 and TRBJ1-3; D uncertain. The CDR3 contains 16 residues. Trimming pared 1 base from V and 0 bases from J, leaving 10 bases between. Germline values: CDR1 LNHDA, CDR2 SQIVND (reference sequence).

The rearrangement links TRBV7-3 to TRBJ1-1; TRBD1 is a possible D gene (5 bases). V dropped 5 bases and J dropped 1 base, with 8 bases sitting between them. Germline V gives CDR1 SGHTA, CDR2 FQGTGA. This CDR3 region has 13 residues. The CDR3 DNA follows: TGTGCCAGCAGCACACAGGAGAACACTGAAGCTTTCTTT. It encodes CASSTQENTEAFF. Using reference TRBV7-3 and TRBJ1-1 for the parts outside the CDR3, the full variable domain is GAGVSQTPSNKVTEKGKYVELRCDPISGHTALYWYRQSLGQGPEFLIYFQGTGAADDSGLPNDRFFAVRPEGSVSTLKIQRTERGDSAVYLCASSTQENTEAFFGQGTRLTVV.